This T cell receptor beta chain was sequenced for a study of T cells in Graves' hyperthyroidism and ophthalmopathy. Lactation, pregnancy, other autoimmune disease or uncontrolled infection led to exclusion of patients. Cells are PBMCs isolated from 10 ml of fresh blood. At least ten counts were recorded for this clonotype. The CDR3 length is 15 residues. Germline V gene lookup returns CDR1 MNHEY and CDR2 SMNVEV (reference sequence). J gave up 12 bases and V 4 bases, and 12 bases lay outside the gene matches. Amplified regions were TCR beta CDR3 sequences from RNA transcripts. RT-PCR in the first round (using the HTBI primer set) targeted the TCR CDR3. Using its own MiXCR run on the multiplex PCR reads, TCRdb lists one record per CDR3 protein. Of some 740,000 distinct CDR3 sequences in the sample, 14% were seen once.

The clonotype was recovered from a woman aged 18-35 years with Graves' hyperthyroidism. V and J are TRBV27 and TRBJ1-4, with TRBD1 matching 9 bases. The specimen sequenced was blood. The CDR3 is CASSWTGTGLRELFF. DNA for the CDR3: TGTGCCAGCAGTTGGACCGGGACAGGGCTTAGAGAACTGTTTTTT.